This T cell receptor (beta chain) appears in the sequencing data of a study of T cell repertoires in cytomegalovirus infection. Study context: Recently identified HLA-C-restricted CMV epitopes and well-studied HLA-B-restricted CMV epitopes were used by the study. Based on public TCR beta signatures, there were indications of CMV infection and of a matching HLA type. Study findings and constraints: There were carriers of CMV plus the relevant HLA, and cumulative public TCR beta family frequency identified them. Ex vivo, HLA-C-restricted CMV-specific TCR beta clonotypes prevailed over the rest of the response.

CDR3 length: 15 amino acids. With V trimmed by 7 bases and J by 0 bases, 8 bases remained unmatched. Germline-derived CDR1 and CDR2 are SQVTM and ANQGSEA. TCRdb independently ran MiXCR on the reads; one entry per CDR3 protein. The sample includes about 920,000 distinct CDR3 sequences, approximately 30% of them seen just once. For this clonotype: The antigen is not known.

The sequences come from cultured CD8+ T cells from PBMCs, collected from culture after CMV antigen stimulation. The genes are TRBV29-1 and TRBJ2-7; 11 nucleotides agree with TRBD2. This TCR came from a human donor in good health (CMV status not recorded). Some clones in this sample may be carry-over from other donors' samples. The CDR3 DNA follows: TGCAGCGGTATTGGGACTAGCGGTAGCTCCTACGAGCAGTACTTC. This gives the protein CSGIGTSGSSYEQYF.